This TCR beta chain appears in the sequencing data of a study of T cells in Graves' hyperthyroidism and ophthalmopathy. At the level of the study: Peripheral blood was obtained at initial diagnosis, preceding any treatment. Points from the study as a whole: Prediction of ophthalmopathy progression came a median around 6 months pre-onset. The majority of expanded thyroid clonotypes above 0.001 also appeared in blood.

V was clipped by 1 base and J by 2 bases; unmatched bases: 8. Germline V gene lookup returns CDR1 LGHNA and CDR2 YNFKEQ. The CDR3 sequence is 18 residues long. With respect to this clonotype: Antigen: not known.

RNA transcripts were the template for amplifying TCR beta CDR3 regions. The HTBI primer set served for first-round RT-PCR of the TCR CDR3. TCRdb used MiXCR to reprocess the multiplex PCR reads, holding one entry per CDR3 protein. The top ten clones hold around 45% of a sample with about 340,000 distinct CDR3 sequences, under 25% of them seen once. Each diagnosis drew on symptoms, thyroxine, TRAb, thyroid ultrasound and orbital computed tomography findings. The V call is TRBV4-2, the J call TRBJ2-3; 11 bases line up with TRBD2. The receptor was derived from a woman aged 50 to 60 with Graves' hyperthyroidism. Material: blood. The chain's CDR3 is CASSQVRLAGGPTDTQYF. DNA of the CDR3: TGTGCCAGCAGCCAAGTACGGTTAGCGGGAGGGCCCACAGATACGCAGTATTTT.